The entry below describes one T cell receptor beta chain. These data are taken from a study of blood T cell repertoires in COVID-19. V was clipped by 5 bases and J by 4 bases, with 14 bases between them. From germline, CDR1 is KGHSH and CDR2 LQKENI. The CDR3 extends over 14 amino acids. Sequenced by immunoSEQ multiplex PCR; TCRdb stores in-frame clones only, minus some. Here the sample spans tens of thousands of clones, about 93% being singletons. This clonotype was obtained from a human donor with active COVID-19. The donor label of this sample is uncertain. Sequencing input: peripheral blood. This rearrangement joins TRBV18 to TRBJ1-2; tentative D call: TRBD1 (6 bases). This chain's CDR3 is CASSGGRPGYGYTF. The CDR3 DNA is TGTGCCAGCTCAGGGGGCCGACCTGGCTATGGCTACACCTTC.